Each of the 23 T cell receptor beta chains below was sequenced from the same sample in a study of blood T cell repertoires in COVID-19. Data came from immunoSEQ multiplex PCR; TCRdb stores just in-frame clones and leaves some out. The data show roughly 260,000 clones, about 85% seen once. The sample was peripheral blood. Receptors were obtained from a woman aged 50 to 60 who had recovered from COVID-19.

This chain joins TRBV30 and TRBJ1-3, with no clear D. The V end was cut by 0 bases, the J end by 1 base, with 10 bases between. The CDR3 extends over 15 amino acids. Germline V CDR1 and CDR2: GTSNPN, SVGIG (reference sequence). The CDR3 protein is CAWSVRSGSGNTIYF. The DNA for the CDR3 is TGTGCCTGGAGTGTAAGGTCGGGGTCTGGAAACACCATATATTTT.

V is TRBV7-2 and J is TRBJ1-6; D ambiguous. CDR1 is SGHTA and CDR2 is FQGNSA in the germline V gene. Between the trimmed V and J ends, which lost 2 bases and 0 bases, there was a span of 11 bases. There are 17 residues in the CDR3. CDR3 in DNA: TGTGCCAGCAGCTTAAGAGGAGGGAGCTCCTATAATTCACCCCTCCACTTT. Amino acids: CASSLRGGSSYNSPLHF.

V usage is TRBV9 and J usage is TRBJ1-1, with 11 bases matching TRBD1. After removal of 3 bases from V and 3 bases from J, the junction contained 16 bases not matched to a gene. Germline lookup yields CDR1 SGDLS and CDR2 YYNGEE. This CDR3 is built from 19 residues. The CDR3 DNA follows: TGTGCCAGCAGCGCGGACGGGGACAGGGGGTACTTGAAGGACACTGAAGCTTTCTTT. Translating gives CASSADGDRGYLKDTEAFF.

The chain employs TRBV4-2 and TRBJ2-5; the D is unclear. The CDR3 totals 16 residues. Trimming took off 3 bases at V and 3 bases at J, with 17 bases between the two ends. CDR1 and CDR2 from the germline V gene are LGHNA and YNFKEQ. The chain's CDR3 is CASSHFVPGSKETQYF. The CDR3 region has the DNA TGTGCCAGCAGCCACTTTGTTCCCGGTTCCAAAGAGACCCAGTACTTC.

The chain joins TRBV27 to TRBJ2-7; no clear D gene. This CDR3 is 15 amino acids long. The V and J ends lost 5 bases and 0 bases respectively, with 14 bases between them. Germline CDR1 is MNHEY and CDR2 is SMNVEV (reference sequence). The CDR3 bases are TGTGCCAGCAGTCCTCGCCTATCTAGCTCCTACGAGCAGTACTTC. Amino acids: CASSPRLSSSYEQYF.

This clone occurred once. The V gene is TRBV2, the J gene TRBJ2-1, with TRBD2 matching over 14 bases. V lost 8 bases, J lost 0 bases, and 6 bases stayed unmatched. This CDR3 has 17 amino acids. Germline V gene sequence: CDR1 SNHLY, CDR2 FYNNEI. CDR3 loop: CASVGLAGGSSYNEQFF. CDR3 nucleotide sequence: TGTGCCAGCGTAGGACTAGCGGGGGGTAGCTCCTACAATGAGCAGTTCTTC.

V and J are TRBV4-2 and TRBJ2-3; a possible D gene is TRBD1 (6 bases). The CDR3 spans 14 residues. V lost 2 bases to trimming and J lost 5 bases, with 11 bases between them. Per germline, CDR1 LGHNA and CDR2 YNFKEQ. The DNA for the CDR3 is TGTGCCAGCAGCCAATATACAGGGATAGATACGCAGTATTTT. This encodes CASSQYTGIDTQYF.

V and J are TRBV4-2 and TRBJ2-7; 10 bases line up with TRBD2. Germline assignment: CDR1 LGHNA and CDR2 YNFKEQ. The CDR3 spans 18 residues. Losses at the gene ends were 0 bases for V and 0 bases for J; bases not matched to a gene: 8. The CDR3 DNA reads TGTGCCAGCAGCCAAGATCACCTTACTAGCGGGGTCTCCTACGAGCAGTACTTC. Protein product: CASSQDHLTSGVSYEQYF.

V is TRBV5-6 and J is TRBJ1-3; weak D call: TRBD1 (6 bases). This CDR3 region has 15 residues. Trimming left V 2 bases short and J 0 bases short, with 9 bases between. CDR1 is SGHDT, CDR2 YYEEEE, per germline. The CDR3 DNA sequence: TGTGCCAGCAGCTTTACAGGGCGCTCTGGAAACACCATATATTTT. Its protein product is CASSFTGRSGNTIYF. Complete variable domain (other parts from reference TRBV5-6 and TRBJ1-3): DAGVTQSPTHLIKTRGQQVTLRCSPKSGHDTVSWYQQALGQGPQFIFQYYEEEERQRGNFPDRFSGHQFPNYSSELNVNALLLGDSALYLCASSFTGRSGNTIYFGEGSWLTVV.

This clone turned up a few times. This rearrangement joins TRBV7-9 to TRBJ2-2; a possible D gene is TRBD1 (5 bases). V shed 11 bases and J shed 2 bases, with 12 bases lying between them. The CDR3 runs 13 residues. The germline V gene encodes CDR1 SEHNR and CDR2 FQNEAQ (reference sequence). For the CDR3, the DNA is TGTGCCCCCGCAGGGTTCAACACCGGGGAGCTGTTTTTT. It specifies CAPAGFNTGELFF.

This clone showed up just a few times. The genes are TRBV2 and TRBJ2-3; TRBD1 aligns across 9 bases. Germline assignment: CDR1 SNHLY and CDR2 FYNNEI. The CDR3 runs 15 residues. V lost 8 bases and J lost 3; bases outside the gene matches: 9. The CDR3 here is CASRRLDRGTDTQYF. The CDR3 nucleotides are TGTGCCAGCCGGAGGTTGGACAGGGGTACAGATACGCAGTATTTT.

In nucleotides, the CDR3 is TGTGCCAGCAGCTTGGAAGACAGGGGGCGCATTGGCTACACCTTC. Residues: CASSLEDRGRIGYTF. The genes are TRBV5-4 and TRBJ1-2, with 10 bases fitting TRBD1. Germline-derived CDR1 and CDR2 are SGHNT and YYREEE (reference sequence). Losses at the gene ends were 0 bases for V and 7 bases for J; bases not matched to a gene: 6. The CDR3 loop spans 15 amino acids.

The gene calls are TRBV5-5 and TRBJ2-2, with a tentative D call TRBD2 (5 bases). Between the trimmed V and J ends, which lost 0 bases and 2 bases, there was a span of 14 bases. Germline V gives CDR1 SGHKS, CDR2 YYEKEE (reference sequence). The CDR3 is 17 residues long. Written as DNA, the CDR3 is TGTGCCAGCAGCTTGGACGGGCTAGCAGCCAACACCGGGGAGCTGTTTTTT. Translating gives CASSLDGLAANTGELFF.

The J gene is TRBJ2-1, the V gene TRBV18; 8 nucleotides line up with TRBD2. J was trimmed by 10 bases and V by 3 bases; bases with no gene match: 14. The CDR3 consists of 16 residues. Germline lookup yields CDR1 KGHSH and CDR2 LQKENI. CDR3 sequence: CASSPSGGGSLYEQFF. The CDR3 bases are TGTGCCAGCTCACCCTCCGGCGGGGGGTCGTTGTACGAGCAGTTCTTC.

This clone came up a few times. J is TRBJ2-7 and V is TRBV5-6, with D possibly TRBD2 on 5 matching bases. V dropped 0 bases and J dropped 6 bases, with 13 bases sitting between them. Germline V gene data show CDR1 as SGHDT and CDR2 as YYEEEE. The CDR3 extends over 14 amino acids. In DNA form, the CDR3 reads TGTGCCAGCAGCTTGGGGGGAGTAGGATTCGAGCAGTACTTC. Translating it yields CASSLGGVGFEQYF.

This chain connects TRBV5-4 to TRBJ1-4; 10 bases line up with TRBD1. CDR1 and CDR2 from the germline V gene are SGHNT and YYREEE (reference sequence). The CDR3 totals 13 residues. J was trimmed by 10 bases and V by 0 bases; bases with no gene match: 0. DNA of the CDR3: TGTGCCAGCAGCTTGGGGACAGGGGGAAAACTGTTTTTT. Residues: CASSLGTGGKLFF.

This sequence joins TRBV29-1 and TRBJ2-4; D remains unclear. This CDR3 comprises 13 residues. Germline CDR1 is SQVTM and CDR2 is ANQGSEA. V dropped 1 base and J dropped 5 bases, with 9 bases sitting between them. CDR3 nucleotide sequence: TGCAGCGTTGAAGGCCAGGTCCAAAACATTCAGTACTTC. Encoded protein: CSVEGQVQNIQYF.

The CDR3 spells CASSGQTGEDSPLHF. CDR3 nucleotides: TGTGCCAGCAGCGGACAGACAGGGGAGGATTCACCCCTCCACTTT. The V and J genes are TRBV5-4 and TRBJ1-6; 8 bases line up with TRBD1. The CDR3 totals 15 residues. The V and J ends lost 4 bases and 8 bases, in that order; junction bases with no gene match: 8. Germline V CDR1 and CDR2: SGHNT, YYREEE (reference sequence).

This sequence joins TRBV6-1 and TRBJ2-3, with 11 bases aligning to TRBD2. Looked up from germline, CDR1 is MNHNS and CDR2 is SASEGT. Unmatched junction bases numbered 7, after V lost 3 bases and J lost 5 bases. The CDR3 totals 16 residues. CDR3 nucleotide sequence: TGTGCCAGCAGTGACCCTAGCGGGAGGATGTTAGATACGCAGTATTTT. Protein: CASSDPSGRMLDTQYF.

The chain employs TRBV5-6 and TRBJ1-5; tentatively, D is TRBD1 (5 bases). V shed 1 base and J shed 0 bases, with 5 bases lying between them. This CDR3 spans 14 amino acids. Germline assignment: CDR1 SGHDT and CDR2 YYEEEE. CDR3 nucleotides: TGTGCCAGCAGCTTGCAGGGTAGCAATCAGCCCCAGCATTTT. Amino acids: CASSLQGSNQPQHF.

The rearrangement uses TRBV9 and TRBJ2-2; D call uncertain. CDR1 is SGDLS, CDR2 YYNGEE, per germline. This CDR3 region has 15 residues. V lost 0 bases, J lost 0 bases, and 6 bases lay in between. The CDR3 sequence is CASSVGQTNTGELFF. The DNA of the CDR3 is TGTGCCAGCAGCGTAGGCCAGACGAACACCGGGGAGCTGTTTTTT.

This chain joins TRBV7-3 and TRBJ2-7, with 8 bases lining up with TRBD1. The CDR3 runs 13 residues. CDR1 and CDR2 from the germline V gene are SGHTA and FQGTGA. Trimming took 4 bases from V and 4 from J; bases not matched to a gene: 3. The CDR3 spells CASSWDRTYEQYF. The CDR3 coding sequence is TGTGCCAGCAGCTGGGACAGGACGTACGAGCAGTACTTC.

Only one count was recorded for this clone. V is TRBV18 and J is TRBJ1-6; 9 nucleotides align to TRBD1. V dropped 2 bases and J dropped 10; count of bases not matched to a gene: 6. CDR3 size: 15 residues. Germline CDR1 KGHSH, CDR2 LQKENI. CDR3 nucleotides: TGTGCCAGCTCACCAAGGGGGACAGGGCCCTCACCCCTCCACTTT. Translating it yields CASSPRGTGPSPLHF.